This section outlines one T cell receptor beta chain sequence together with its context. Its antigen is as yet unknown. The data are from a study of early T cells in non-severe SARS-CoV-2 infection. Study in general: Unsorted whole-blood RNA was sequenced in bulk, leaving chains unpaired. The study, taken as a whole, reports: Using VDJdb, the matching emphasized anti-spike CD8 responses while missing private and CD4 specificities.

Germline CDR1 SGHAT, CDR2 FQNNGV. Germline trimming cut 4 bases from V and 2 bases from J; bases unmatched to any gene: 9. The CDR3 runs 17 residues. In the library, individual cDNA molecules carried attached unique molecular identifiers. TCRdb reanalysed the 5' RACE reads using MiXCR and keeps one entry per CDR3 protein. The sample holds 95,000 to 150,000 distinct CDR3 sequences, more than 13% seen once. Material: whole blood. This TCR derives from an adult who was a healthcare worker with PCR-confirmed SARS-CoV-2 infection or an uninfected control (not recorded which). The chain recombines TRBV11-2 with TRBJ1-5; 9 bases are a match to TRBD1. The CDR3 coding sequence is TGTGCCAGCAGCTGGGGGACAGGGCTAACGGGCAATCAGCCCCAGCATTTT. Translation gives CASSWGTGLTGNQPQHF.